The 27 T cell receptor beta chains reported below all come from one sample, sequenced in a study of blood T cells in healthy people across ages. The use of a sample-barcoded 5' primer and a J-beta primer mix characterized a second PCR of roughly 6 to 12 cycles. MiXCR was run by TCRdb on the 5' RACE reads, yielding one entry per CDR3 protein. The sample has 600,000 or so distinct CDR3 sequences; roughly 31% are singletons. Sequenced: blood. Receptors were obtained from a woman aged 80 or over in good health.

This clonotype was seen more than once but under ten times. The chain recombines TRBV30 with TRBJ1-2; D is undetermined. This CDR3 has 12 amino acids. Germline-derived CDR1 and CDR2 are GTSNPN and SVGIG (reference sequence). V shed 7 bases and J shed 5 bases, with 14 bases lying between them. The CDR3 is CASSAPPYGYTF. CDR3 bases: TGTGCCTCATCCGCACCCCCTTATGGCTACACCTTC.

The chain links TRBV6-1 to TRBJ1-2, with TRBD1 matching over 9 bases. The CDR3 length is 14 residues. V lost 6 bases to trimming and J lost 8 bases; unmatched junction nucleotides: 10. Looked up from germline, CDR1 is MNHNS and CDR2 is SASEGT. The CDR3 DNA follows: TGTGCCAGCAGGGACAGGGGCATGGTCTACGGCTACACCTTC. This encodes CASRDRGMVYGYTF.

Regarding this clonotype: A much bigger clone sits one base away, suggesting this may be a read error. The chain has TRBV12-3 or TRBV12-4 and TRBJ2-6, with 10 bases aligning to TRBD1. CDR3 length: 16 residues. CDR3 in DNA: TGTGCCAGCAGTTCGACAGGGGGCTCTGGGGCCAACGTCCGGACTTTC. As protein: CASSSTGGSGANVRTF.

There are many counts of this clonotype. The chain joins TRBV6-2 or TRBV6-3 to TRBJ1-5; D unresolved. The CDR3 sequence is 14 residues long. Germline V gives CDR1 MNHEY, CDR2 SVGEGT. V lost 5 bases to trimming and J lost 6 bases, with 14 bases between them. CDR3 nucleotides: TGTGCCAGCAGTCTGACATCGACCGGTCAGCCCCAGCATTTT. It translates to CASSLTSTGQPQHF.

This clonotype was seen many times. This chain links TRBV5-1 with TRBJ2-7, with 9 bases matching TRBD1. The CDR3 totals 19 residues. Germline assignment: CDR1 SGHRS and CDR2 YFSETQ. V was clipped by 3 bases and J by 3 bases; unmatched bases: 19. The DNA for the CDR3 is TGCGCCAGCAGCTCCCTTAGGACAGGGGATAGGTCAAGAGGCTACGAGCAGTACTTC. Residues: CASSSLRTGDRSRGYEQYF.

As to this clonotype: A much more abundant neighbour one base away suggests this may be a read error. V usage is TRBV29-1 and J usage is TRBJ2-6; D remains ambiguous. The germline V gene has CDR1 SQVTM and CDR2 ANQGSEA. The CDR3 consists of 14 residues. V gave up 3 bases and J gave up 4 bases, with 10 bases separating them. The CDR3 is CSVEWQSGANVLTF. CDR3 bases: TGCAGCGTTGAGTGGCAATCCGGGGCCAACGTCCTGACTTTC.

This clonotype was picked up many times. Its ends do not fully match the called genes, so a read error is possible. The V gene is TRBV7-3, the J gene TRBJ2-1; possible D gene TRBD2, 5 bases. This CDR3 region has 15 residues. Germline lookup yields CDR1 SGHTA and CDR2 FQGTGA. The CDR3 nucleotides read TGTGCCAACAGCCCTTTGAGCGGCCCCTACAATGAGCAGTTCTTC. It codes for CANSPLSGPYNEQFF.

At least ten counts were recorded for this clonotype. The gene calls are TRBV7-6 and TRBJ2-3; D call uncertain. The CDR3 is 13 amino acids. The germline V and J ends were trimmed by 5 bases and 6 bases, with 12 bases remaining between them. Germline CDR1 and CDR2: SGHVS and FNYEAQ. In DNA form, the CDR3 reads TGTGCCAGCAGCCTATCCTTAGGGGATACGCAGTATTTT. Residues: CASSLSLGDTQYF.

Ten or more counts support this clonotype. J is TRBJ1-1 and V is TRBV20-1; weak D call: TRBD1 (5 bases). This CDR3 region has 16 residues. Trimming took off 6 bases at V and 4 bases at J, with 24 bases between the two ends. The germline V gene encodes CDR1 DFQATT and CDR2 SNEGSKA (reference sequence). CDR3 DNA: TGCAGTGCAGATTGGTCCAAGACCGGGGCGAGCACTGAAGCTTTCTTT. As protein: CSADWSKTGASTEAFF.

This clonotype was seen at least ten times. The V and J genes are TRBV3-1 and TRBJ2-1; TRBD2 agrees at 10 bases. CDR1 and CDR2 (germline): LGHDT, YNNKEL (reference sequence). J was trimmed by 6 bases and V by 0 bases; bases with no gene match: 2. CDR3 length: 15 residues. This CDR3 reads CASSQDQRGGNEQFF. CDR3 DNA sequence: TGTGCCAGCAGCCAAGATCAGCGGGGGGGCAATGAGCAGTTCTTC.

The sample holds a few counts of this clonotype. CDR3 amino acids: CASSERSGLNFMRTQYF. The CDR3 coding sequence is TGTGCCAGCAGTGAAAGGAGTGGCTTAAACTTTATGCGGACCCAGTACTTC. The rearrangement uses TRBV2 and TRBJ2-5; D gene ambiguous. Trimming took off 2 bases at V and 7 bases at J, with 23 bases between the two ends. This CDR3 is built from 17 residues. The germline V gene has CDR1 SNHLY and CDR2 FYNNEI.

This clonotype came up a few times. J is TRBJ1-4 and V is TRBV14; 8 nucleotides align to TRBD1. With V trimmed by 5 bases and J by 2 bases, 7 bases remained unmatched. CDR3 length: 16 amino acids. Germline values: CDR1 SGHDN, CDR2 FVKESK. In DNA form, the CDR3 reads TGTGCCAGCAGCGCTACAGGGGGTAGCACTAATGAAAAACTGTTTTTT. This translates into CASSATGGSTNEKLFF.

The rearrangement uses TRBV7-2 and TRBJ2-2; no reliable D call. CDR1 and CDR2 (germline): SGHTA, FQGNSA. V was shortened by 5 bases and J by 6 bases, with 7 bases between the two germline ends. CDR3 length equals 12 residues. The CDR3 nucleotides are TGTGCCAGCAGCCATTCCGCCGGGGAGCTGTTTTTT. Amino acid sequence: CASSHSAGELFF.

The gene calls are TRBV7-9 and TRBJ1-4; D unclear. This CDR3 has 15 amino acids. V was cut by 5 bases and J by 2 bases, with 12 bases left in between. Germline V gene lookup returns CDR1 SEHNR and CDR2 FQNEAQ (reference sequence). The chain's CDR3 is CASSPYGGTNEKLFF. The CDR3, as DNA: TGTGCCAGCAGCCCGTACGGTGGGACTAATGAAAAACTGTTTTTT. The full variable domain, completed using reference TRBV7-9 and TRBJ1-4, is DTGVSQNPRHKITKRGQNVTFRCDPISEHNRLYWYRQTLGQGPEFLTYFQNEAQLEKSRLLSDRFSAERPKGSFSTLEIQRTEQGDSAMYLCASSPYGGTNEKLFFGSGTQLSVL.

On this clonotype: The CDR3 does not end in the conserved phenylalanine or tryptophan, so this is likely a read error. This rearrangement joins TRBV30 to TRBJ1-5; D perhaps matches TRBD1 (6 bases). The CDR3 contains 14 residues. V was shortened by 3 bases and J by 6 bases, with 15 bases between the two germline ends. Germline V lookup: CDR1 GTSNPN, CDR2 SVGIG (reference sequence). The chain's CDR3 is CAWSPQGRAQPQHV. The CDR3 bases are TGTGCCTGGAGCCCCCAGGGGAGGGCTCAGCCCCAGCATGTT.

The sample holds many counts of this clonotype. With a much larger clone just one base away, this may be a read error. V is TRBV5-1 and J is TRBJ2-7; 7 bases match TRBD1. CDR3 size: 14 residues. From germline, CDR1 is SGHRS and CDR2 YFSETQ. After removal of 4 bases from V and 3 bases from J, the junction contained 7 bases not matched to a gene. The CDR3 DNA reads TGCGCCAGCAGCCGAGACAGGGAATGCTACGAGCAGTACTTC. Translation: CASSRDRECYEQYF.

This clonotype came up a few times. This chain joins TRBV5-5 and TRBJ1-2, with a possible D match to TRBD1 (5 bases). CDR3 length equals 13 residues. Trimming removed 5 bases from V and 4 bases from J, with 12 bases in between. CDR1 is SGHKS, CDR2 YYEKEE, per germline (reference sequence). The CDR3 nucleotides read TGTGCCAGCAGGGGCGGGGGGACCTATGGCTACACCTTC. Amino acids: CASRGGGTYGYTF. Complete variable domain (other parts from reference TRBV5-5 and TRBJ1-2): DAGVTQSPTHLIKTRGQQVTLRCSPISGHKSVSWYQQVLGQGPQFIFQYYEKEERGRGNFPDRFSARQFPNYSSELNVNALLLGDSALYLCASRGGGTYGYTFGSGTRLTVV.

The CDR3 sequence: CASSQRARSGNTIYF. The CDR3 DNA is TGTGCCAGCAGCCAAAGGGCCCGCTCTGGAAACACCATATATTTT. The chain joins TRBV4-2 to TRBJ1-3; D ambiguous. V lost 2 bases and J 0 bases, leaving 8 bases between the germline ends. The CDR3 runs 15 residues. The germline V gene encodes CDR1 LGHNA and CDR2 YNFKEQ.

This clonotype was recorded at least ten times. The chain combines TRBV5-5 with TRBJ2-1; tentatively, D is TRBD2 (6 bases). Germline V gene data show CDR1 as SGHKS and CDR2 as YYEKEE (reference sequence). The CDR3 is 15 amino acids. Trimming removed 0 bases at V and 10 bases at J, with 17 bases between. The DNA for the CDR3 is TGTGCCAGCAGCTTGGCGGGGACTTCTAGGGAGGAGCAGTTCTTC. As protein: CASSLAGTSREEQFF.

This clonotype has more than one count but fewer than ten. A much bigger clone sits one base away, suggesting this may be a read error. The V gene is TRBV28, the J gene TRBJ2-5, with 14 bases identical to TRBD2. CDR1 and CDR2 from the germline V gene are MDHEN and SYDVKM. This CDR3 spans 22 amino acids. With V trimmed by 6 bases and J by 11 bases, 32 bases remained unmatched. The CDR3 protein is CASSRKGGTSGGPTSQYNEQYF. The CDR3 DNA sequence: TGTGCCAGCAGCCGGAAGGGGGGGACTAGCGGGGGCCCCACTTCTCAATACAATGAGCAGTACTTC.

J is TRBJ2-1 and V is TRBV5-1; weak D call: TRBD2 (6 bases). The CDR3 has 15 residues. The V gene lost 0 bases and the J gene lost 7 bases, with 14 bases spanning the gap. Germline CDR1 is SGHRS and CDR2 is YFSETQ. This chain's CDR3 is CASSLDRPSENEQFF. In DNA form, the CDR3 reads TGCGCCAGCAGCTTGGATCGCCCTAGCGAGAATGAGCAGTTCTTC.

This chain links TRBV2 with TRBJ1-5; the match to TRBD1 covers 9 bases. The ends lost 4 bases at V and 6 bases at J; junction bases unmatched: 7. The CDR3 spans 15 residues. Looked up from germline, CDR1 is SNHLY and CDR2 is FYNNEI. CDR3 protein: CASSVEGQGGQPQHF. The CDR3 DNA reads as TGTGCCAGCAGTGTCGAGGGACAGGGTGGTCAGCCCCAGCATTTT.

With regard to this clonotype: One junction end does not reproduce the germline sequence, and a read error may be involved. The genes are TRBV2 and TRBJ2-2; TRBD2 is a possible D gene (5 bases). The CDR3 runs 16 residues. CDR1 and CDR2 from the germline V gene are SNHLY and FYNNEI. The chain's CDR3 is CASSAEGYANTGERFF. The CDR3 DNA reads TGTGCCAGCAGTGCCGAGGGCTACGCGAACACCGGGGAGCGGTTTTTT.

J is TRBJ2-1 and V is TRBV19; 14 bases are a match to TRBD2. Germline values: CDR1 LNHDA, CDR2 SQIVND (reference sequence). The CDR3 loop spans 15 amino acids. With V trimmed by 5 bases and J by 5 bases, 2 bases remained unmatched. CDR3 DNA: TGTGCCAGTAGTGGGACTAGCGGGGGTAACAATGAGCAGTTCTTC. Protein sequence: CASSGTSGGNNEQFF.

The chain combines TRBV7-2 with TRBJ2-3, with TRBD1 as a possible D gene (6 bases). From germline, CDR1 is SGHTA and CDR2 FQGNSA. The CDR3 is 15 residues long. V lost 0 bases to trimming and J lost 5 bases, with 12 bases between them. DNA of the CDR3: TGTGCCAGCAGCTTAGCCCAGGGGCTTGGAGATACGCAGTATTTT. Amino acids: CASSLAQGLGDTQYF.

Concerning this clonotype itself: Relative to the germline gene, one junction end is altered; a read error may explain this. V gene TRBV24-1 combines with J gene TRBJ2-5; weak D call: TRBD1 (6 bases). The assigned J gene may be wrong: the sequence end matches TRBJ2-7 better. This CDR3 has 16 amino acids. The germline V gene encodes CDR1 KGHDR and CDR2 SFDVKD. CDR3 region: CAASDPTGDRRYEQYF. CDR3 nucleotide sequence: TGTGCCGCCAGTGATCCTACAGGAGACAGGAGGTACGAGCAGTACTTC.

The CDR3 nucleotides read TGTGCCAGCAGCGTTACCGGGACAGCCTCCCTTAGTTATGGCTACACCTTC. Protein product: CASSVTGTASLSYGYTF. J is TRBJ1-2 and V is TRBV12-3 or TRBV12-4; 7 nucleotides match TRBD1. The CDR3 length is 17 residues. With 6 bases clipped from V and 5 bases from J, the junction kept 18 bases outside the gene matches.